This TCR beta chain was sequenced for a study of cytomegalovirus exposure and HLA in healthy donors (dated by TCRdb to the late 2010s). As for the study more broadly: An earlier analysis of approximately 640 of the donors reported 250 to 300 Gb of sequence data and approximately 110 million unique TCR beta sequences from 190 million or so T cells. HLA typing covered class I and class II loci at four-digit resolution. In a later analysis, previously published TCR beta repertoires from several hundred donors were re-analyzed and high-resolution HLA genotyping was added so that TCR occurrence patterns could be studied. In an earlier analysis of 500 to 650 of the donors, high-throughput TCR beta sequencing was used to judge whether each TCR beta V gene segment behaved as functional or pseudogenic. An early release covering more than 500 HLA-typed donors comprised 250 to 350 gigabases of sequencing data and 85 million or so unique TCR sequences. The study was designed to test whether signatures of past pathogen exposure could be identified by cataloging public T cell receptors. Among the approximately 430 genotyped donors, approximately 76% belonged to the genetic ancestry cluster associated with self-reported Caucasian donors. Four to six DR-DQ haplotypes were handled as single units for association and clustering because linkage in the cohort was strong. Using immunosequencing, the study profiled T cell repertoires from 666 subjects and related those repertoires to cytomegalovirus serostatus. On average, 235,054 unique TCR beta nucleotide sequences were sequenced per donor among a few hundred genotyped donors of the cohort, with about 17% of those sequences being non-productive. In the later analysis, no new phenotypic data were used to find candidate immune exposures; instead, reliance was placed on TCR beta sequences and their occurrence across donors. Besides the first cohort of about 730 subjects, a separate validation cohort made up of around 120 different subjects was used. Donor age, sex, ethnicity and CMV serostatus were compiled together with the repertoire data. All discovery cohort repertoires had been generated on a single sequencing platform. To predict cytomegalovirus infection status, the study combined high-throughput TCR immunosequencing, statistical association of individual TCRs with disease status, and machine learning. A later genetic analysis used genome-wide SNP genotypes for about 60% of the roughly 670 donors, treating that subset as a discovery cohort. The number of typed donors differed by locus: roughly 629-640 for A, B, C, DRB1 and DQB1; approximately 520 for DQA1; 606 for DPA1; and around 470 for DPB1. Broader findings and caveats from the paper: CMV serostatus was the only immune exposure information available for the cohort. Strong co-occurrence of HLA alleles, especially DR and DQ, made assigning TCR associations to individual alleles difficult. In a later genetic analysis, fewer N-insertions in productive TCRs were reported among donors in an Asian-associated ancestry cluster than the roughly 700-donor mean. Because the 87-base-pair reads could not distinguish some IMGT-functional V segments, including TRBV6-2 and TRBV6-3, those segments were excluded. In an earlier analysis of about 600 of the donors, most TCR beta V segments appeared in productive rearrangements about 87% or about 30% of the time, broadly matching IMGT annotations. Correlated functional status among segregating V segments might be attributable to linkage disequilibrium, but an unknown experimental factor could not be ruled out. In a later analysis, most CMV-associated TCR beta chains were found to appear HLA-restricted, with HLA associations seemingly driven largely by CMV exposure. Because counts were too low, 15 to 20 rarely observed V segments, including chromosome 9 orphons, were excluded from the earlier analysis of some 590 of the donors. A later analysis found that TCR association rates varied across HLA loci, with DRB1 alleles showing the most associated TCRs and HLA-C alleles the fewest. The authors suggested that the approach could potentially be extended to other disease states and immunological phenotypes. A total of about 150 TCR beta chains were listed by the study as associated with cytomegalovirus. Roughly uniform sequencing depth across donors was assumed in presence/absence analyses, although this assumption may not hold. Specific HLA alleles were associated with around 18,000 TCR beta sequences at a false discovery rate of 0.05 in a later analysis. This cohort had only TCR beta chains sequenced, and the lack of alpha or paired-chain data limited which features could be detected. Several of the top co-occurrence clusters appeared to be linked to parvovirus B19, influenza, CMV and Epstein-Barr virus, according to a later analysis. The classifier was reported to diagnose cytomegalovirus status with high specificity and sensitivity in both the original cohort and the validation cohort. An association between a missense DCLRE1C variant and V-gene and J-gene trimming of TCR beta chains was found in a later genetic analysis and replicated in an independent cohort. Most TCR sequences were seen in very few donors, while some public TCRs were found in many individuals. A further reported finding was that TCR beta sequences accurately predicted the HLA-A and HLA-B alleles for most subjects in the first cohort. In vitro tests confirmed that a few of the cytomegalovirus-associated TCR beta chains recognize cytomegalovirus antigens. HLA typing was unavailable for some donors at each locus, so association tests used only the typed subset. A cluster of highly shared sequence variants was judged likely to represent a technical artifact of the sequencing pipeline. In a later analysis, HLA-associated TCR beta chains showed more clonal expansion and lower generation probabilities than non-associated chains that were equally common.

The cohort comprised 550 to 700 healthy bone marrow donors. At the time of sampling, every cohort member was nominally healthy, though immune exposures that went unrecorded were likely present. The donor was CMV seronegative and was included in the group of a few hundred seronegative cohort members. Each donor provided a peripheral blood sample, and peripheral blood mononuclear cells were used for TCR beta sequencing. The Qiagen DNeasy Blood Extraction Kit was used to extract genomic DNA from the blood cell samples. The CDR3, cysteine through phenylalanine, is 14 amino acids long. Only the CDR3 region is kept as DNA, spanning 42 bases read in frame from base 1. V and J are truncated by 2 bases and 6 bases respectively, leaving an intervening sequence of 10 bases. The library was made by the immunoSEQ multiplex PCR assay. For the multiplex PCR, a mixture combining 60 forward primers for TCR Vbeta segments and 13 reverse primers for TCR Jbeta segments was used. The CDR3 region of rearranged TCR beta genes was amplified from genomic DNA by a multiplex PCR assay. The amplified TCR beta libraries were sequenced on the Illumina HiSeq System as 87-base-pair reads. From the authors' description of their analysis: A later analysis counted about 82 million unique TCR beta chains across the 600 to 850 repertoires, and around 9.9 million of these chains were shared by at least two donors. To remove PCR and sequencing errors, raw reads were error-corrected and collapsed into unique sequences using a nearest-neighbor algorithm that merged closely related sequences. To assign V, D and J gene segments, CDR3 sequences were aligned to IMGT reference sequences. Each retained sequence needed at least a six-nucleotide match to both a V gene segment and a J gene segment. A rearrangement was called productive if the CDR3 had no stop codons and remained in frame with V and J, and every other rearrangement was called non-productive. CDR3 was defined by IMGT convention, running from the second conserved V-encoded cysteine to the conserved J-encoded phenylalanine. In an earlier analysis of 500 to 650 of the donors, sequences lacking an unambiguous match to a single V gene segment were excluded. An earlier analysis of a few hundred of the donors called V segments functional above 56.7% productive rearrangements and segregating when the between-donor standard deviation exceeded 5%. A statistical classification framework was built for diagnosing cytomegalovirus status from the catalog of TCR beta chain sequences. In a later analysis, TCR nucleotide sequences were compared against IMGT/GENE-DB human TR gene sequences so that V and J genes could be assigned. In a later analysis, CDR3 sequences and most-parsimonious VDJ recombination scenarios were assigned using the TCRdist pipeline. In a later analysis, each TCR beta chain was defined by its CDR3 amino acid sequence together with its V-gene family, and reads without a unique V-gene family were excluded. A later analysis removed 600 or so highly shared, low-generation-probability nucleotide sequences to deal with suspected cross-contamination and a sequencing artifact. In a later analysis, a clonal expansion index was calculated for each public chain from normalized within-repertoire ranks of inferred template counts. Generation probabilities in a later analysis came from a VDJ recombination model fitted to out-of-frame rearrangements, and those results were checked against IGoR. A later analysis scored TCR-TCR, TCR-HLA and TCR-CMV co-occurrence with hypergeometric tests, applying a repertoire-size bias correction to TCR pairs. In a later analysis, false discovery rates were estimated by permuting HLA or CMV assignments 20 times. A later analysis grouped co-occurring TCRs with DBSCAN, adding TCRdist sequence similarity when clustering within HLA-allele-positive subsets. For co-occurrence clustering, repertoires with fewer than 30,000 or more than 120,000 public chains were excluded, along with five repertoires with anomalous nucleotide sharing. Not all clones reach the TCRdb copy of this immuneACCESS table, which keeps in-frame sequences only. Checked studies attribute under half of the gap to unresolved V genes and leave the rest unexplained. The V and J calls and clone size were taken over from that table, and D and trimming were inferred from the DNA. The sample records approximately 170,000 clones, 75% of which are singletons. The ten biggest clones cover less than 5.5% of the sample.

A remark on this clone: This receptor's antigen is unknown. Within one base of it there is no much larger clone, and no base qualities were kept.

What was sequenced was PBMCs. The chain is encoded by TRBV6-7 joined to TRBJ2-2; the D gene is unclear. TRBV6-7 is assigned to the ORF class and has an uncertain function. The sequence derives from a male donor in good health and CMV-seronegative. The DNA reads as follows: TGTGCCAGCAGTTACACCTCTACTCCCGGGGAGCTGTTTTTT. This translates into CASSYTSTPGELFF.